This TCR beta chain was found in a study of blood T cell repertoires in COVID-19. Looking at the study overall: Samples came from the United States, Italy and Spain, spanning acute and convalescent COVID-19.

Original analysis: Quantification of nucleated cells was approximated via reference gene primer amplification. Method: immunoSEQ multiplex PCR; TCRdb's copy keeps in-frame clones and lacks some. V and J calls plus clone size are reproduced from that table; the DNA served to infer D and trimming. The sample yields a few hundred thousand clones, approximately 90% seen once. Germline V CDR1 and CDR2: LGHDT, YNNKEL (reference sequence). Germline trimming cut 2 bases from V and 4 bases from J; bases unmatched to any gene: 4. The CDR3 is made up of 14 amino acids. The cohort comprised adults aged 18 to 89 years residing in 20 to 25 US areas. Participants had their cohort set by participant-reported clinical history.

The genes are TRBV3-1 (or the pseudogene TRBV3-2) and TRBJ1-1; 7 bases are a match to TRBD1. Sequencing used PBMCs or T cells enriched from blood (not recorded which). The TCR comes from a woman aged 35 to 49 with acute COVID-19. CDR3 DNA sequence: TGTGCCAGCAGCCAACTGACAGGGAGCACTGAAGCTTTCTTT. Translated, it gives CASSQLTGSTEAFF.